This T cell receptor beta chain was recorded in a study of Ad26.COV2.S vaccination and SARS-CoV-2 variants. The ends were cut back, 1 base at V and 0 bases at J, with 8 bases in the middle. Germline CDR1 MGHRA, CDR2 YSYEKL. There are 15 residues in the CDR3. Concerning this clone itself: The antigen is undetermined.

Described treatment: some 19 received Ad26.COV2.S at low or high dose, single or two shots; roughly five received placebo; per-sample allocation not given. Collection of samples fell on day 63 after the first vaccine or placebo injection. Libraries were prepared by immunoSEQ multiplex PCR; TCRdb keeps only in-frame clonotypes and omits some of them. The sample carries roughly 240,000 clones, roughly 90% recorded once. The study's findings and limits: Substantial breadth was reported for post-vaccination spike-specific CD8+ and CD4+ T cells. Compared with placebo recipients, vaccine recipients had higher spike-specific TCR breadth.

The genes are TRBV4-1 and TRBJ2-3; tentatively, D is TRBD1 (6 bases). The TCR originated in a person between 18 and 65 years old who received the Ad26.COV2.S COVID-19 vaccine or a placebo. This specimen consisted of peripheral blood, obtained in a trial of Ad26.COV2.S vaccine versus placebo. For the CDR3, the DNA is TGCGCCAGCAGCCAAGTAGGGGGAAGCACAGATACGCAGTATTTT. As protein: CASSQVGGSTDTQYF.